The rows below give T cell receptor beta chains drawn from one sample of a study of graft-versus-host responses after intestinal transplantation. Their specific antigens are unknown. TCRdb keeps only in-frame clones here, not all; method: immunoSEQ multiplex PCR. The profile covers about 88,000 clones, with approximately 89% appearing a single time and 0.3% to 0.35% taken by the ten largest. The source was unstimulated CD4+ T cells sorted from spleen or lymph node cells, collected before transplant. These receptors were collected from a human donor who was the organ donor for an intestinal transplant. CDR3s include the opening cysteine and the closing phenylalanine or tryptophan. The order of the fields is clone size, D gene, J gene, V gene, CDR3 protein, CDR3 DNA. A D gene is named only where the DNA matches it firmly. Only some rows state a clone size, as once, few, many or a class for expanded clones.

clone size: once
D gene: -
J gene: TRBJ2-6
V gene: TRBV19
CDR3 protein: CASRLSGANVLTF
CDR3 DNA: TGTGCCAGCAGGCTTTCTGGGGCCAACGTCCTGACTTTC

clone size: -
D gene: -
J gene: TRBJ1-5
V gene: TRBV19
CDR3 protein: CASSMDRRSNQPQHF
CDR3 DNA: TGTGCCAGTAGTATGGACAGAAGGAGCAATCAGCCCCAGCATTTT

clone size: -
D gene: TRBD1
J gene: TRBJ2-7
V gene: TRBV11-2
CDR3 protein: CASSSDRQSTYEQYF
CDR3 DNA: TGTGCCAGCAGCTCGGACAGGCAATCTACCTACGAGCAGTACTTC

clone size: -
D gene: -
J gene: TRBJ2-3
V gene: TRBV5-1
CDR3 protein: CASSLGSNTDTQYF
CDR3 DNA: TGCGCCAGCAGCTTGGGCAGTAATACAGATACGCAGTATTTT

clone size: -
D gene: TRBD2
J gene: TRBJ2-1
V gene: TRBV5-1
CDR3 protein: CASSLEASGVYNEQFF
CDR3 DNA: TGCGCCAGCAGCTTGGAGGCTAGCGGGGTCTACAATGAGCAGTTCTTC

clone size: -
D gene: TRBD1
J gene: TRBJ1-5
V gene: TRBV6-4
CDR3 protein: CASRRTGHQPQHF
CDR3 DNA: TGTGCCAGCAGAAGGACAGGGCACCAGCCCCAGCATTTT

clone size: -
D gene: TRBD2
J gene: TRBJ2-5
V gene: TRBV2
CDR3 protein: CATLNSGTSEETQYF
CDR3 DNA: TGTGCCACCCTAAATTCCGGGACTAGCGAAGAGACCCAGTACTTC

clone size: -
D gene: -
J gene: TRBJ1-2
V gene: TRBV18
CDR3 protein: CASSWGDNYGYTF
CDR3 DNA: TGTGCCAGCTCATGGGGGGATAACTATGGCTACACCTTC

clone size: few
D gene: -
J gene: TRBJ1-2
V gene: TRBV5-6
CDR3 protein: CASSLGRFYGYTF
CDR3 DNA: TGTGCCAGCAGCTTGGGCAGATTCTATGGCTACACCTTC

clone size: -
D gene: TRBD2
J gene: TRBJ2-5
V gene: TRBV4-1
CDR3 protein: CASSHLLAGQETQYF
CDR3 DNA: TGCGCCAGCAGCCATCTACTAGCGGGGCAAGAGACCCAGTACTTC

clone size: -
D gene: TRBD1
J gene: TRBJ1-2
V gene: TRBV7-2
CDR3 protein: CASSLGQGFYGYTF
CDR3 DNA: TGTGCCAGCAGCTTGGGACAGGGGTTCTATGGCTACACCTTC

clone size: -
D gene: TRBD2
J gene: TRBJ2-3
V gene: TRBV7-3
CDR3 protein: CASSLTGLAGGTDTQYF
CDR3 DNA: TGTGCCAGCAGCTTAACGGGACTAGCGGGGGGAACAGATACGCAGTATTTT

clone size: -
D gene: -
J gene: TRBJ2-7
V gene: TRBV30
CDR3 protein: CAWAGTWYEQYF
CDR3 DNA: TGTGCCTGGGCAGGGACTTGGTACGAGCAGTACTTC

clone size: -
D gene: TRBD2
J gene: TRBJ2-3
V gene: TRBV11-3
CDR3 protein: CASSLGGGTDTQYF
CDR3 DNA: TGTGCCAGCAGCTTGGGGGGGGGCACAGATACGCAGTATTTT

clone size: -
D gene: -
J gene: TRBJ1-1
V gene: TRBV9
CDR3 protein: CASSVIFSSSGTPNTEAFF
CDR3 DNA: TGTGCCAGCAGCGTGATCTTCAGTAGTTCCGGGACACCGAACACTGAAGCTTTCTTT

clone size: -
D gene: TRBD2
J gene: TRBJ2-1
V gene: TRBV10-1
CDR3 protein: CASSDSGGASEQFF
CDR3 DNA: TGCGCCAGCAGTGATAGCGGGGGGGCAAGTGAGCAGTTCTTC

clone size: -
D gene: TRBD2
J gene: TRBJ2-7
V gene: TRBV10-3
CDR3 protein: CAIKSATSGNYEQYF
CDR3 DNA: TGTGCCATCAAATCAGCTACTAGCGGGAACTACGAGCAGTACTTC

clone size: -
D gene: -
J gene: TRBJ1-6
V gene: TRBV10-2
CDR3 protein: CASRDSFRQIFNSPLHF
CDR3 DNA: TGCGCCAGCAGGGATTCTTTTCGACAGATTTTTAATTCACCCCTCCACTTT

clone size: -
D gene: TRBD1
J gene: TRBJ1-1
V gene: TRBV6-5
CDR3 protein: CASSTGDREAFF
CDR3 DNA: TGTGCCAGCAGTACTGGGGACAGGGAAGCTTTCTTT

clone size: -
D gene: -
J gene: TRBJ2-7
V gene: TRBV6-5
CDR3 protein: CASSYSVQASYEQYF
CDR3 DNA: TGTGCCAGCAGTTACTCGGTCCAGGCCTCTTACGAGCAGTACTTC

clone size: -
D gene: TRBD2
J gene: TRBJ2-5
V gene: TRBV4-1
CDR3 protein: CASSHIALTSGSGETQYF
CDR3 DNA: TGCGCCAGCAGCCATATTGCTCTTACTAGCGGGAGTGGAGAGACCCAGTACTTC

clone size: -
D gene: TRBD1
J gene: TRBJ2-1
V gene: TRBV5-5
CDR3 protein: CASSSGGQGENEQFF
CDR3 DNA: TGTGCCAGCAGCTCCGGAGGACAGGGTGAAAATGAGCAGTTCTTC

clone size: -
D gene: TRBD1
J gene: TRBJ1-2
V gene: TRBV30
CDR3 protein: CAWSVRRQGLNGYTF
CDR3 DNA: TGTGCCTGGAGTGTACGGCGACAGGGTCTCAATGGCTACACCTTC

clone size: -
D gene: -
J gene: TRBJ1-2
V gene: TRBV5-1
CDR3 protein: CASSSSPGANYGYTF
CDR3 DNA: TGCGCCAGCAGCTCCAGTCCCGGAGCTAACTATGGCTACACCTTC

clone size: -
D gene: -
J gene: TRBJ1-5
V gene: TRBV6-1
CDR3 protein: CASRQWGQKNQPQHF
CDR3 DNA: TGTGCCAGCCGGCAGTGGGGGCAGAAGAATCAGCCCCAGCATTTT

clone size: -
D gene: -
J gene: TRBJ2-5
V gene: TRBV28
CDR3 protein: CASRPLGTPFEMEQYF
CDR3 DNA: TGTGCCAGCAGACCTCTCGGGACACCTTTTGAGATGGAGCAGTACTTC

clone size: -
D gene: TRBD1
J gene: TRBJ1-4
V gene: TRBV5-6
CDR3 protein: CASSFGEGGWEKLFF
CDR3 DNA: TGTGCCAGCAGCTTCGGCGAAGGGGGCTGGGAAAAACTGTTTTTT

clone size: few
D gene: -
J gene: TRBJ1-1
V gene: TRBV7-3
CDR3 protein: CASSQNTEAFF
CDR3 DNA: TGTGCCAGCAGTCAGAACACTGAAGCTTTCTTT

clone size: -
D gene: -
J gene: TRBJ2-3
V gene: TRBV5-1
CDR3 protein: CASSTGGILGADTQYF
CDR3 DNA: TGCGCCAGCAGCACAGGCGGGATTCTAGGCGCAGATACGCAGTATTTT

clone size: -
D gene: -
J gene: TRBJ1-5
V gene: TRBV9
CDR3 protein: CASSVIRQGHNQPQHF
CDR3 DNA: TGTGCCAGCAGCGTTATAAGGCAGGGCCACAATCAGCCCCAGCATTTT

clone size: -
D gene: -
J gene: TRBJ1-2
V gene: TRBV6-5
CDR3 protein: CATKFLVEYGYTF
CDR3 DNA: TGTGCCACCAAATTCTTGGTAGAATATGGCTACACCTTC

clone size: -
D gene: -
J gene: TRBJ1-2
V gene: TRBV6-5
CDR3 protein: CASSYFTGSVDGYTF
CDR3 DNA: TGTGCCAGCAGTTACTTTACGGGATCAGTGGATGGCTACACCTTC

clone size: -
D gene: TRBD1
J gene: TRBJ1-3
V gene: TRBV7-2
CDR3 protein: CASSLSTGTGNTIYF
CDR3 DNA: TGTGCCAGCAGCTTATCGACAGGGACTGGAAACACCATATATTTT

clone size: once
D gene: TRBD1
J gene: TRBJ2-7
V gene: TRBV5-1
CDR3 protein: CASGKTGGVAYEQYF
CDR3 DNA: TGCGCCAGCGGGAAAACAGGGGGTGTTGCCTACGAGCAGTACTTC

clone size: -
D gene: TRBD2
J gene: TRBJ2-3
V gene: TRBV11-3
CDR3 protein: CASSMGTSGGTDTQYF
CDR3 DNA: TGTGCCAGCAGCATGGGGACTAGCGGGGGAACAGATACGCAGTATTTT

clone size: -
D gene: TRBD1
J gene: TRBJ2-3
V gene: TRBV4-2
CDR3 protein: CASSQFVPGQGPDTQYF
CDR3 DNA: TGTGCCAGCAGCCAATTCGTTCCGGGACAGGGACCAGATACGCAGTATTTT

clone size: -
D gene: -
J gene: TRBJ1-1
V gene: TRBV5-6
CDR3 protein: CASSLRGRNTEAFF
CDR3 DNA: TGTGCCAGCAGCTTGAGGGGCCGCAACACTGAAGCTTTCTTT

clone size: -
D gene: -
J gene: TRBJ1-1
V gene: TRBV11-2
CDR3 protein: CASSLVRRGKLNTEAFF
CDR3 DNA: TGTGCCAGCAGCTTAGTCCGTAGGGGGAAACTGAACACTGAAGCTTTCTTT

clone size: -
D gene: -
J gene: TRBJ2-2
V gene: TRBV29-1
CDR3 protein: CSGGEWPNTGELFF
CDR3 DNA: TGCAGCGGCGGGGAATGGCCGAACACCGGGGAGCTGTTTTTT

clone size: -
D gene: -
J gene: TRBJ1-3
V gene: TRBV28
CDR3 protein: CASSFLGSGNTIYF
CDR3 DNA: TGTGCCAGCAGTTTCCTCGGCTCTGGAAACACCATATATTTT

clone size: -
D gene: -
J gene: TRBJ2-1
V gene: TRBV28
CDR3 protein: CASSLSGSSKQFF
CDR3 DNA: TGTGCCAGCAGTTTATCGGGTAGCTCTAAGCAGTTCTTC

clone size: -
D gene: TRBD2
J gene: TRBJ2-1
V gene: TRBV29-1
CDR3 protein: CSVHSPSGRASSSYNEQFF
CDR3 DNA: TGCAGCGTTCACAGTCCTAGCGGGAGGGCCAGCAGCTCCTACAATGAGCAGTTCTTC

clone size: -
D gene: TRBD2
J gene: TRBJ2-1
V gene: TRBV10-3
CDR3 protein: CAISEGFVGTSSYNEQFF
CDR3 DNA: TGTGCCATCAGTGAGGGGTTCGTGGGGACTAGCTCCTACAATGAGCAGTTCTTC

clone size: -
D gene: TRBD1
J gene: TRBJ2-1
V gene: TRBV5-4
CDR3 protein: CASSSYRDSSYNEQFF
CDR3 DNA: TGTGCCAGCAGTTCTTACCGGGACAGCTCCTACAATGAGCAGTTCTTC

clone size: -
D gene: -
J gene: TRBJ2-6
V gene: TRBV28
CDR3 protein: CASSSGDYSGANVLTF
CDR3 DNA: TGTGCCAGCAGTTCCGGTGACTATTCTGGGGCCAACGTCCTGACTTTC

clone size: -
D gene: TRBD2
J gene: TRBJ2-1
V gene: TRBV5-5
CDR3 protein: CASSLDPSGRAREQFF
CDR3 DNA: TGTGCCAGCAGCTTGGATCCTAGCGGGAGGGCTAGAGAGCAGTTCTTC

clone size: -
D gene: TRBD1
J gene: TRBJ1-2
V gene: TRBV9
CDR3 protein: CASSAPGQRGYTF
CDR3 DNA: TGTGCCAGCAGCGCCCCGGGACAGAGGGGCTACACCTTC

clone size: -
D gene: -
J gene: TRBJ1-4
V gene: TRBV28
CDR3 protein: CASSSAGFGEKLFF
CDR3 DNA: TGTGCCAGCAGTTCGGCAGGGTTTGGTGAAAAACTGTTTTTT

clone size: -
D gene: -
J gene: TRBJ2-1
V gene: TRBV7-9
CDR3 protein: CASSLTDKPYNEQFF
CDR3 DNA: TGTGCCAGCAGCTTAACGGACAAACCTTACAATGAGCAGTTCTTC

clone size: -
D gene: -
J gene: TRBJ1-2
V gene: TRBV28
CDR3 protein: CASSRPGSNYGYTF
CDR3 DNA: TGTGCCAGCAGTCGCCCAGGCTCCAACTATGGCTACACCTTC

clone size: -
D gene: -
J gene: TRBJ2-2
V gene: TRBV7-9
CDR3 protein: CASSLPYTGELFF
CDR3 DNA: TGTGCCAGCAGCTTACCGTACACCGGGGAGCTGTTTTTT

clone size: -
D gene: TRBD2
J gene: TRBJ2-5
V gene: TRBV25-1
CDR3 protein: CASSPTGGSGTQYF
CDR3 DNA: TGTGCCAGCAGTCCTACGGGGGGGTCAGGGACCCAGTACTTC

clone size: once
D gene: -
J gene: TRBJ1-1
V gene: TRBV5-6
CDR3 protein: CASSLGGAGGREAFF
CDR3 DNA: TGTGCCAGCAGCTTGGGGGGCGCCGGGGGTAGAGAAGCTTTCTTT

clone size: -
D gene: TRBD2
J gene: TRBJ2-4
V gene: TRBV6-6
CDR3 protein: CASSYAAGGNIQYF
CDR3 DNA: TGTGCCAGCAGTTACGCGGCGGGAGGCAACATTCAGTACTTC

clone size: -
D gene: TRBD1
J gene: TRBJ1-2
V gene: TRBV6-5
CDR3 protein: CASKRDREGGYTF
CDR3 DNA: TGTGCCAGCAAGCGGGACAGGGAAGGAGGCTACACCTTC

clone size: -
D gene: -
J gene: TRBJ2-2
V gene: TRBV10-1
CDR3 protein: CASSGGNAGELFF
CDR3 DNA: TGCGCCAGCAGTGGAGGAAACGCCGGGGAGCTGTTTTTT